This is a list of T cell receptor beta chains from one sample in a study of T cell responses to AZD1222 COVID-19 vaccine. Clones were read by immunoSEQ multiplex PCR, and TCRdb kept only the in-frame ones, dropping some. The data show around 150,000 clones, roughly 86% seen once. Sample: peripheral blood, taken on day 0 of AZD1222 vaccination. Receptors originate from an adult in good health. Both conserved end residues are part of each CDR3. The D gene is left open where the match is weak. Expanded clones get a size class; other rows say once, few or many, or leave the size out.

V gene	clone size	J gene	D gene	CDR3 protein	CDR3 DNA
TRBV3-1/TRBV3-2	once	TRBJ2-5	TRBD2	CASSQGLAEIQETQYF	TGTGCCAGCAGCCAAGGACTAGCGGAAATCCAAGAGACCCAGTACTTC
TRBV11-3	-	TRBJ2-5	TRBD2	CASRSGQSVLAGRETQYF	TGTGCCAGCCGGAGCGGTCAATCGGTACTAGCGGGACGAGAGACCCAGTACTTC
TRBV7-2	-	TRBJ2-1	TRBD2	CASSLTSGRGSYNEQFF	TGTGCCAGCAGCTTAACTAGCGGGAGAGGGTCCTACAATGAGCAGTTCTTC
TRBV11-2	-	TRBJ1-6	-	CASSFWAVSSYNSPLHF	TGTGCCAGCAGCTTCTGGGCGGTGAGCTCCTATAATTCACCCCTCCACTTT
TRBV28	once	TRBJ2-5	TRBD2	CATRLAQETQYF	TGTGCCACCCGACTAGCCCAAGAGACCCAGTACTTC
TRBV5-8	-	TRBJ1-1	-	CASSPARGAFF	TGTGCCAGCAGCCCCGCCAGGGGAGCTTTCTTT
TRBV5-1	once	TRBJ2-2	-	CASSAQETGELFF	TGCGCCAGCAGCGCACAGGAGACCGGGGAGCTGTTTTTT
TRBV9	few	TRBJ2-7	-	CASSVEGAGYEQYF	TGTGCCAGCAGCGTAGAAGGCGCGGGGTACGAGCAGTACTTC
TRBV7-2	-	TRBJ2-1	-	CASAAEYYNEQFF	TGTGCCAGCGCCGCGGAGTACTACAATGAGCAGTTCTTC
TRBV7-8	-	TRBJ1-3	TRBD1	CAAGGSSGNTIYF	TGTGCAGCAGGGGGCTCCTCTGGAAACACCATATATTTT